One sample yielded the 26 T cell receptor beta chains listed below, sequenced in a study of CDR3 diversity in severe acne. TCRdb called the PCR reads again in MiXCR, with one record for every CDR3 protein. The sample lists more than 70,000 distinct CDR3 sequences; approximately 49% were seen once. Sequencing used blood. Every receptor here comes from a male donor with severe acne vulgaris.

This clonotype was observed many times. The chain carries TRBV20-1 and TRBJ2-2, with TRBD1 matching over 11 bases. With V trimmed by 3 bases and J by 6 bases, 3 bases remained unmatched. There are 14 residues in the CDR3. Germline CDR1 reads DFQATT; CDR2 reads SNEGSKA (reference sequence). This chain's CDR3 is CSARDRGRPGELFF. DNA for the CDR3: TGCAGTGCTAGGGACAGGGGGCGCCCCGGGGAGCTGTTTTTT.

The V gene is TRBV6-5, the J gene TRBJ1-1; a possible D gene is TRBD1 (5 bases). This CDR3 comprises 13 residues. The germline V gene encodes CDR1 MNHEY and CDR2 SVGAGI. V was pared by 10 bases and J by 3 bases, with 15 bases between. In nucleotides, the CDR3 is TGTGCCATTAAGGACCGGGACGACACTGAAGCTTTCTTT. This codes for CAIKDRDDTEAFF.

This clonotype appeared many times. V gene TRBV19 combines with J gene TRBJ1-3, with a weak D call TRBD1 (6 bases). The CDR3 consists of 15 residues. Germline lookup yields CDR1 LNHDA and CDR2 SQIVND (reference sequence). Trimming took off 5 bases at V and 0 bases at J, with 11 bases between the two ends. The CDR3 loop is CASSDTGSSGNTIYF. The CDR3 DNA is TGTGCCAGTAGTGATACAGGGTCCTCTGGAAACACCATATATTTT.

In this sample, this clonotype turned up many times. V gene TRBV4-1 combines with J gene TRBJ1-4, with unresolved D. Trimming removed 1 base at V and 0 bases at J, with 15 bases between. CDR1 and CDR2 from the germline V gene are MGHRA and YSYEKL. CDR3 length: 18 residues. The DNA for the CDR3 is TGCGCCAGCAGCCAAGTTAACATGGGGTTTGCAACTAATGAAAAACTGTTTTTT. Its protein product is CASSQVNMGFATNEKLFF.

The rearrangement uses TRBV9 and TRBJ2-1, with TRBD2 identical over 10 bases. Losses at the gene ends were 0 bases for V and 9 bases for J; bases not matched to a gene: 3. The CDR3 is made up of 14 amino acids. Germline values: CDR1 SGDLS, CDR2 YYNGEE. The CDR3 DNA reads TGTGCCAGCAGCGTAGCCGGGACTAGCGTTGAGCAGTTCTTC. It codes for CASSVAGTSVEQFF. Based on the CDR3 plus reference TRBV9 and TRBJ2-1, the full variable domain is DSGVTQTPKHLITATGQRVTLRCSPRSGDLSVYWYQQSLDQGLQFLIQYYNGEERAKGNILERFSAQQFPDLHSELNLSSLELGDSALYFCASSVAGTSVEQFFGPGTRLTVL.

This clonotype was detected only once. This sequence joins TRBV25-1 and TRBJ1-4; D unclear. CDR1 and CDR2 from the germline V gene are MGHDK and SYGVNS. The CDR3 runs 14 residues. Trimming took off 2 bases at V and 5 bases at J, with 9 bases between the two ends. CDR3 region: CASSEGLGNEKLFF. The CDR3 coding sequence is TGTGCCAGCAGTGAAGGGTTAGGGAATGAAAAACTGTTTTTT. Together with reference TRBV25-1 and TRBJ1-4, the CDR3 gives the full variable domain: EADIYQTPRYLVIGTGKKITLECSQTMGHDKMYWYQQDPGMELHLIHYSYGVNSTEKGDLSSESTVSRIRTEHFPLTLESARPSHTSQYLCASSEGLGNEKLFFGSGTQLSVL.

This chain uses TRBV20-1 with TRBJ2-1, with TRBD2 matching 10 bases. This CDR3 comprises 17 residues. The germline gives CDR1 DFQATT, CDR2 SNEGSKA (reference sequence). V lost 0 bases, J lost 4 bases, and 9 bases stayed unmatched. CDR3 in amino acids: CSARDMSGRGVYNEQFF. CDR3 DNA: TGCAGTGCTAGAGATATGAGCGGGAGGGGGGTTTACAATGAGCAGTTCTTC.

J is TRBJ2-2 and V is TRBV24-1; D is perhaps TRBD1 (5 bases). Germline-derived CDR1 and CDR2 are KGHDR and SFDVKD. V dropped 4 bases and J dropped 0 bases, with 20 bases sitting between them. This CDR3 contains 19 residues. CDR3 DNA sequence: TGTGCCACCAGTGAGCCGATACCCCAGGGCTGTGCGAACACCGGGGAGCTGTTTTTT. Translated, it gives CATSEPIPQGCANTGELFF.

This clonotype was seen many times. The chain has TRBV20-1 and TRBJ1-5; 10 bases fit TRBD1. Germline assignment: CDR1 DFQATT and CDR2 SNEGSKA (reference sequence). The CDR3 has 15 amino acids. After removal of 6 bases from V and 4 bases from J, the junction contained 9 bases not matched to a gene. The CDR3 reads CSALRDRGTNQPQHF. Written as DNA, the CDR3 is TGCAGTGCACTCCGGGACAGGGGAACTAATCAGCCCCAGCATTTT.

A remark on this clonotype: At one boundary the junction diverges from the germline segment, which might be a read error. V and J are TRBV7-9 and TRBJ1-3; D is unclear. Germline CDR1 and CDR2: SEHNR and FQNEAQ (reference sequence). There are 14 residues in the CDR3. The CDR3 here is CASKVVSPGNAIYF. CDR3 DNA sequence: TGTGCCAGCAAAGTTGTCTCCCCTGGAAACGCCATATATTTT.

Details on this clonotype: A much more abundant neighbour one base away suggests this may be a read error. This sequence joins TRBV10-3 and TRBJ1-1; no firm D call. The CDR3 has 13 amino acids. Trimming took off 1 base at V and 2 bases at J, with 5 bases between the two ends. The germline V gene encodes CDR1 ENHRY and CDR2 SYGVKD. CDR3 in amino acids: CAISELVNTEAFF. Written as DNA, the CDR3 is TGTGCCATCAGTGAGTTGGTAAACACTGAAGCTTTCTTT.

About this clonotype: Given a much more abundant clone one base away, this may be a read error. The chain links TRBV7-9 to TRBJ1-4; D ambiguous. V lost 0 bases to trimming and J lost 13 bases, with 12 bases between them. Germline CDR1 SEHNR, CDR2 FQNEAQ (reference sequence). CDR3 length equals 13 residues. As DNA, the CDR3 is TGTGCCAGCAGCTTAGCGATAGAAGGGTCACTGTTTTTT. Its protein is CASSLAIEGSLFF.

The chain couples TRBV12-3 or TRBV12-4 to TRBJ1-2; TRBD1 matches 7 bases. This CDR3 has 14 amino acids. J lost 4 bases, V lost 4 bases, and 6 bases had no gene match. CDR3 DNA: TGTGCCAGCAGTTCCGGGACAGTCCCCTATGGCTACACCTTC. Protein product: CASSSGTVPYGYTF.

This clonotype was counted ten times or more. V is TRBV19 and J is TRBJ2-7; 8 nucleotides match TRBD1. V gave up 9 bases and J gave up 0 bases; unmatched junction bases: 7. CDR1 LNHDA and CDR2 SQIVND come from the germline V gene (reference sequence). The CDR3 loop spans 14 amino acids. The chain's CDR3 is CASSPGQVSYEQYF. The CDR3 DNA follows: TGTGCCAGCTCCCCGGGACAGGTCTCCTACGAGCAGTACTTC. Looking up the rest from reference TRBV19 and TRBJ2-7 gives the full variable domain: DGGITQSPKYLFRKEGQNVTLSCEQNLNHDAMYWYRQDPGQGLRLIYYSQIVNDFQKGDIAEGYSVSREKKESFPLTVTSAQKNPTAFYLCASSPGQVSYEQYFGPGTRLTVT.

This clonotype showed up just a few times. The CDR3 region has the DNA TGTGCCAGCAGCTTAGTTTTTGGGTACACTGAAGCTTTCTTT. This encodes CASSLVFGYTEAFF. This chain links TRBV11-2 with TRBJ1-1, with unresolved D. CDR1 and CDR2 (germline): SGHAT, FQNNGV. The CDR3 extends over 14 amino acids. Between the trimmed V and J ends, which lost 1 base and 3 bases, there was a span of 9 bases.

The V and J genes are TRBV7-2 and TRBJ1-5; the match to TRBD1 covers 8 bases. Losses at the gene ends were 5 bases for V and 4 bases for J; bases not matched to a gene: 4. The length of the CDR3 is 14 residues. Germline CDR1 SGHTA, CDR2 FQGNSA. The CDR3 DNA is TGTGCCAGCAGCGCAGGGGGCGGGAATCAGCCCCAGCATTTT. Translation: CASSAGGGNQPQHF.

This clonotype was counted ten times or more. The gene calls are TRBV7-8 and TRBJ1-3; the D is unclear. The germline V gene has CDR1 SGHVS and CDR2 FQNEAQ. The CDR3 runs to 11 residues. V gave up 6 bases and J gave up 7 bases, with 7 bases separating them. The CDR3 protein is CASSSSNTIYF. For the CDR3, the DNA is TGTGCCAGCAGTTCAAGCAACACCATATATTTT.

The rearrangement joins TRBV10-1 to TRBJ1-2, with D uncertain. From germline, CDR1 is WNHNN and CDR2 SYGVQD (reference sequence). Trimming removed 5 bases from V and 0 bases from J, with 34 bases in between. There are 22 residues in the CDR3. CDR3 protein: CASSPVPFRVAIFLCANYGYTF. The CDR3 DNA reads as TGCGCCAGCAGTCCAGTCCCTTTTAGAGTGGCTATATTCTTATGTGCTAACTATGGCTACACCTTC.

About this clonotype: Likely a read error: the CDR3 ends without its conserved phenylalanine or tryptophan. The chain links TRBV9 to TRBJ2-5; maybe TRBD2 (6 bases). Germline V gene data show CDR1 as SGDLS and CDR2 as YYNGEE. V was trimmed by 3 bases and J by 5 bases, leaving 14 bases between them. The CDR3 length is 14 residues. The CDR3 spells CASSETLAGETQYS. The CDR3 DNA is TGTGCCAGCAGCGAGACACTAGCAGGGGAGACCCAGTACTCC.

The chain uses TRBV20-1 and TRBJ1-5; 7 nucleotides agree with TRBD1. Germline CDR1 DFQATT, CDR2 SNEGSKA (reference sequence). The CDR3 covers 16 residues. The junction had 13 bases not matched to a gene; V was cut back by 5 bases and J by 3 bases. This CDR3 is CSAQKGGGGINQPQHF. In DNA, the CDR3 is TGCAGTGCTCAAAAAGGCGGAGGGGGCATCAATCAGCCCCAGCATTTT.

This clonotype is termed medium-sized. For the CDR3, the DNA is TGCAGTGCCCACGGACTAGCGGGAGAGACCCAGTACTTC. It specifies CSAHGLAGETQYF. This chain connects TRBV20-1 to TRBJ2-5; 11 bases map to TRBD2. After removal of 6 bases from V and 4 bases from J, the junction contained 4 bases not matched to a gene. The CDR3 extends over 13 amino acids. Germline CDR1 and CDR2: DFQATT and SNEGSKA (reference sequence).

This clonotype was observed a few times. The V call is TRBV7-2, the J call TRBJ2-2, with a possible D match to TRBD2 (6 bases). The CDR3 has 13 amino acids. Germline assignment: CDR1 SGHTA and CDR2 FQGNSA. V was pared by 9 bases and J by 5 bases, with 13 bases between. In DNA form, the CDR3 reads TGTGCCAGTACGGAGGGCAGGACCGGGGAGCTGTTTTTT. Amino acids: CASTEGRTGELFF. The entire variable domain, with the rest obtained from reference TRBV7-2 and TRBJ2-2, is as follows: GAGVSQSPSNKVTEKGKDVELRCDPISGHTALYWYRQSLGQGLEFLIYFQGNSAPDKSGLPSDRFSAERTGGSVSTLTIQRTQQEDSAVYLCASTEGRTGELFFGEGSRLTVL.

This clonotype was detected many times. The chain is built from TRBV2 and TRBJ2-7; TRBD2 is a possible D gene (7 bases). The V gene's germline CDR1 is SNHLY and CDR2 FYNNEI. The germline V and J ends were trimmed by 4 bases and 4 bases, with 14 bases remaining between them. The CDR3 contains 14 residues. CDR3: CASSAQGGGYEQYF. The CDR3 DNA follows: TGTGCCAGCAGTGCACAGGGAGGGGGATACGAGCAGTACTTC.

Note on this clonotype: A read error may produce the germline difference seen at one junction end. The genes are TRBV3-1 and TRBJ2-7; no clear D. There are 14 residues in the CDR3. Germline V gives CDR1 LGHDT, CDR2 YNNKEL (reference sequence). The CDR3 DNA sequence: TGCGCCAGCAGTCAAGTCGGGCGGTACTACGAGCAGTACTTC. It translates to CASSQVGRYYEQYF.

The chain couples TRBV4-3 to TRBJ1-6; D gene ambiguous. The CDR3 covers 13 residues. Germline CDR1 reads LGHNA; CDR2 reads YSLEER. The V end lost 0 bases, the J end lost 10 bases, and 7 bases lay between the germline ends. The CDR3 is CASSQDPESPLHF. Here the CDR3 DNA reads TGCGCCAGCAGCCAAGATCCTGAATCACCCCTCCACTTT.

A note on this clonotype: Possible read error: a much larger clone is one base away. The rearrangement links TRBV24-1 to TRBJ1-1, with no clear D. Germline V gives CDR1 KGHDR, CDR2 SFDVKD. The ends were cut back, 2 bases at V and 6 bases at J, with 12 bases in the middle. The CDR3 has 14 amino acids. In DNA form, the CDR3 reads TGTGCCACCAGTGATTCCGAGGTACGGGCTGAAGCTTTCTTT. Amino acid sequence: CATSDSEVRAEAFF.